This T cell receptor (beta chain) was captured by sequencing in a study of cytomegalovirus exposure and HLA in healthy donors (dated by TCRdb to 2016 to 2017). A note on the overall study: According to an earlier analysis of several hundred of the donors, some 180 million T cells yielded 120 million or so unique TCR beta sequences and 250 to 350 Gb of sequence data. Roughly 300 gigabases of sequencing data and around 85 million unique TCR sequences made up an early release that covered over 550 HLA-typed donors. Of the 300 to 400 genotyped donors, 65% to 90% fell in the genetic ancestry cluster associated with self-reported Caucasian donors. The aim of the study was to test whether cataloging public T cell receptors could identify signatures of past pathogen exposure. The study profiled the T cell repertoires of 500 to 800 subjects by immunosequencing and related them to cytomegalovirus serostatus. Along with the approximately 650-subject first cohort, a separate validation cohort of over a hundred different subjects was used. The study combined high-throughput TCR immunosequencing, statistical association of individual TCRs with disease status, and machine learning to predict cytomegalovirus infection status. In a later analysis, previously published TCR beta repertoires from 600 to 850 donors were re-analyzed and high-resolution HLA genotyping was added so that TCR occurrence patterns could be studied. Rather than drawing on any new phenotypic data, the later analysis identified candidate immune exposures from TCR beta sequences and the way those sequences occurred across donors. To decide whether each TCR beta V gene segment behaved as functional or pseudogenic, an earlier analysis of some 540 of the donors relied on high-throughput TCR beta sequencing. Donor age, sex, ethnicity and CMV serostatus were collected together with the repertoire data. Genome-wide SNP genotypes for about 65% of the roughly 670 donors were used in a later genetic analysis, which treated that subset as a discovery cohort. Every discovery cohort repertoire had been produced on one sequencing platform. Class I and class II HLA loci were covered by the typing at four-digit resolution. Typing coverage varied by locus: 629-630 donors for A, B, C, DRB1 and DQB1; under 550 for DQA1; around 610 for DPA1; 450 to 480 for DPB1. About five DR-DQ haplotypes were handled as single units for association and clustering, since linkage in the cohort was strong. On average, 235,054 unique TCR beta nucleotide sequences were sequenced per donor among several hundred genotyped donors of the cohort, with roughly 18% of those sequences being non-productive. What the work shows at the level of the full study, not this receptor alone: A cluster of highly shared sequence variants was judged likely to be a technical artifact of the sequencing pipeline. A later analysis reported that several top co-occurrence clusters appeared linked to parvovirus B19, influenza, CMV and Epstein-Barr virus. This cohort had only TCR beta chains sequenced, and the lack of alpha or paired-chain data limited which features could be detected. Some IMGT-functional V segments, including TRBV6-2 and TRBV6-3, could not be distinguished by the 87-base-pair reads and were therefore excluded. Because HLA typing was missing for some donors at each locus, association tests included only the typed subset. An earlier analysis of approximately 500 of the donors showed that most TCR beta V segments appeared in productive rearrangements either about 90% or about 30% of the time, which broadly matched IMGT annotations. A further reported finding was that TCR beta sequences accurately predicted the HLA-A and HLA-B alleles for most subjects in the first cohort. For the cohort, immune exposure information was limited to CMV serostatus. In a later genetic analysis, a missense DCLRE1C variant was associated with V-gene and J-gene trimming of TCR beta chains, and the association was replicated in an independent cohort. A later analysis found that TCR association rates varied across HLA loci, with DRB1 alleles showing the most associated TCRs and HLA-C alleles the fewest. In a later genetic analysis, fewer N-insertions in productive TCRs were reported among donors in an Asian-associated ancestry cluster than the roughly 700-donor mean. Around 16 rarely observed V segments, including chromosome 9 orphons, were excluded from the earlier analysis of several hundred of the donors because counts were too low. Correlated functional status among segregating V segments might be attributable to linkage disequilibrium, but an unknown experimental factor could not be ruled out. In vitro tests confirmed that a few of the cytomegalovirus-associated TCR beta chains recognize cytomegalovirus antigens. Specific HLA alleles were associated with some 15,000 TCR beta sequences at a false discovery rate of 0.05 in a later analysis. It was suggested by the authors that the approach could potentially be generalized to other disease states and immunological phenotypes. Most TCR sequences were observed very rarely across donors, whereas some public TCRs were present in many individuals. According to a later analysis, most CMV-associated TCR beta chains appeared to be HLA-restricted, and the HLA associations seemed to be driven largely by CMV exposure. The presence/absence analyses assumed that sequencing depth was roughly uniform across donors, and that assumption may not be true. The classifier was reported to diagnose cytomegalovirus status with high specificity and sensitivity in both the original cohort and the validation cohort. A later analysis found that HLA-associated TCR beta chains were more clonally expanded and had lower generation probabilities than equally common non-associated chains. The study listed approximately 160 TCR beta chains as associated with cytomegalovirus. When HLA alleles, especially DR and DQ, strongly co-occurred, TCR associations were difficult to assign to individual alleles.

The germline V gene encodes CDR1 SGHTA and CDR2 FQGTGA. V loses 5 bases, J loses 1 base, and the germline ends lie 11 bases apart. From its cysteine to its phenylalanine, the CDR3 spans 15 amino acids. Left in the record is the CDR3 DNA by itself, 45 bases read in frame from the first base. The cohort was made up of several hundred healthy bone marrow donors. All cohort members were sampled while nominally healthy, although unrecorded immune exposures were likely present. The donor was CMV seropositive and belonged to the group of over 250 seropositive cohort members. A peripheral blood sample was collected from each donor, and TCR beta sequencing was performed on peripheral blood mononuclear cells. The Qiagen DNeasy Blood Extraction Kit was used to extract genomic DNA from the blood cell samples. Library prep was done by the immunoSEQ multiplex PCR assay. The multiplex PCR relied on a mix of 60 forward primers for TCR Vbeta segments and 13 reverse primers for TCR Jbeta segments. Amplification of the CDR3 region of rearranged TCR beta genes was performed with a multiplex PCR assay on genomic DNA. The amplified TCR beta libraries were sequenced on the Illumina HiSeq System as 87-base-pair reads. The authors processed their data as follows. A later analysis tallied around 80 million unique TCR beta chains across the approximately 670 repertoires, and around 9.9 million of those chains were shared by two or more donors. To remove PCR and sequencing errors, raw reads were error-corrected and collapsed into unique sequences using a nearest-neighbor algorithm that merged closely related sequences. To assign V, D and J gene segments, CDR3 sequences were aligned to IMGT reference sequences. For a sequence to be retained, a match of at least six nucleotides to both a V gene segment and a J gene segment was required. Rearrangements were called productive when the CDR3 lacked stop codons and stayed in frame with V and J; all others were non-productive. Following IMGT convention, CDR3 was defined as the stretch from the second conserved V-encoded cysteine up to the conserved J-encoded phenylalanine. Sequences without an unambiguous match to a single V gene segment were excluded from the earlier analysis of over 500 of the donors. In an earlier analysis of a few hundred of the donors, V segments were called functional above 56.7% productive rearrangements and were called segregating when the between-donor standard deviation exceeded 5%. A statistical classification framework was developed to diagnose cytomegalovirus status using the catalog of TCR beta chain sequences. In a later analysis, TCR nucleotide sequences were compared against IMGT/GENE-DB human TR gene sequences so that V and J genes could be assigned. The TCRdist pipeline was used in a later analysis to assign CDR3 sequences and most-parsimonious VDJ recombination scenarios. In a later analysis, every TCR beta chain was defined by the combination of its CDR3 amino acid sequence and its V-gene family, and reads without a unique V-gene family were dropped. A later analysis removed 592 highly shared, low-generation-probability nucleotide sequences to deal with suspected cross-contamination and a sequencing artifact. In a later analysis, a clonal expansion index for each public chain was calculated from normalized within-repertoire ranks of inferred template counts. In a later analysis, generation probabilities were computed using a VDJ recombination model fitted to out-of-frame rearrangements, and the results were checked against IGoR. Hypergeometric tests were used in a later analysis to score TCR-TCR, TCR-HLA and TCR-CMV co-occurrence, with a repertoire-size bias correction applied to the TCR pairs. A later analysis estimated false discovery rates by permuting HLA or CMV assignments 20 times. A later analysis grouped co-occurring TCRs with DBSCAN, adding TCRdist sequence similarity when clustering within HLA-allele-positive subsets. Repertoires with fewer than 30,000 or more than 120,000 public chains, plus five repertoires with anomalous nucleotide sharing, were excluded from co-occurrence clustering. TCRdb retrieved this table from immuneACCESS and kept in-frame rearrangements only. Not all clones are present; in checked studies, unresolved V genes account for under half, and no reason is known for the remainder. That table supplies the V and J calls and clone size; D and trimming were determined from the DNA. Counted in this sample were about 140,000 clones; approximately 80% of them appeared once. The ten largest clones take up 1.2% to 1.5% of the sample.

About this clone: Its antigen remains unidentified. Per-base quality was not reported, and no clone a single base away is much larger than it.

The sequence joins TRBV7-3 to TRBJ1-4, with TRBD1 as a weak D call on 5 bases. This clonotype was obtained from a man aged 25 to 45 in good health and CMV-seropositive. Sequenced: PBMCs. The CDR3 protein sequence reads: CASSRTGGTNEKLFF. The DNA is as follows: TGTGCCAGCAGCCGGACCGGGGGAACTAATGAAAAACTGTTTTTT.